Reported below is one TCR beta chain. As handled by the study authors: Reference gene primers were amplified, and this amplification served to estimate nucleated cell counts. Assay: immunoSEQ multiplex PCR; the TCRdb copy retains only in-frame clones and omits some. V, J and clone size derive from that table, while D and trimming were established from the DNA sequence. The sample has 110,000 to 150,000 clones, approximately 90% seen once. The data derive from a study of blood T cell repertoires in COVID-19. At the level of the study: COVID-19 samples, acute and convalescent, were from the United States, Italy and Spain. PBMCs, B-cell-depleted T cells, or T cells were the source of the cDNA or gDNA that made up the material.

The trim removed 7 bases at V and 2 bases at J, leaving 5 bases unmatched. CDR3 length: 15 residues. Germline assignment: CDR1 MDHEN and CDR2 SYDVKM. This TCR was sampled from a man between 60 and 75 years old with active or convalescent COVID-19. The V gene is TRBV28, the J gene TRBJ1-5; the match to TRBD1 covers 10 bases. Sequencing was performed on peripheral blood. CDR3 sequence: CASTTGTGGNQPQHF. In DNA form, the CDR3 reads TGTGCCAGCACAACAGGGACAGGGGGCAATCAGCCCCAGCATTTT.